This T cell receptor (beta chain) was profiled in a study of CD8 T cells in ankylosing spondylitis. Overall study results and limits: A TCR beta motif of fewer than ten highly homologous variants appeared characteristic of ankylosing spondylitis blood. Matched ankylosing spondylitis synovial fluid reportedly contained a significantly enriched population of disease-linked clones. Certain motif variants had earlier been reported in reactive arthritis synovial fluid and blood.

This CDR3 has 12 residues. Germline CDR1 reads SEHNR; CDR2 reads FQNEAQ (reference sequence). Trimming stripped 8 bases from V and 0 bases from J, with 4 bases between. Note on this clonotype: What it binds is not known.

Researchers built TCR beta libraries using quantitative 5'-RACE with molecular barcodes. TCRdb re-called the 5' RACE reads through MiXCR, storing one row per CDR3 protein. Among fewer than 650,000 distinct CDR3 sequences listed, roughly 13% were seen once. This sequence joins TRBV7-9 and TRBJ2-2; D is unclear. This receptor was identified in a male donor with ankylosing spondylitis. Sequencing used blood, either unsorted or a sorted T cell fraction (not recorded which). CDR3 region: CASVANTGELFF. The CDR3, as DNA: TGTGCCAGCGTAGCGAACACCGGGGAGCTGTTTTTT.